What follows are 25 T cell receptor beta chains derived from one specimen sequenced in a study of beta chain features in type 1 diabetes listed by TCRdb under 2018. Libraries were prepared through the immunoSEQ multiplex PCR assay. The entire isolated RNA was reverse transcribed using the High Capacity cDNA Reverse Transcription Kit, and thus expressed TCRB transcripts were sequenced. As stored in TCRdb, this immuneACCESS dataset retains in-frame rearrangements with V and J assigned. A fraction of the clones does not appear; measured against another copy, unresolved V genes explain less than half of the discrepancy, and the remainder lacks a known reason. Present in this sample are roughly 400,000 clones, about 16% of which were seen just once. The biggest ten clones account for about 0.018% of the sample. Sequencing was performed on naive CD4+ T cells from blood. According to the study, the label for this sample's cell subset or site signals: true naive CD4+ T cells. These receptors were taken from a woman younger than 30 in good health.

This clone has just a few counts. This rearrangement joins TRBV7-9 to TRBJ2-1, with 10 bases identical to TRBD2. The CDR3 covers 17 residues. Germline loops: CDR1 SEHNR, CDR2 FQNEAQ (reference sequence). V lost 5 bases to trimming and J lost 0 bases; unmatched junction nucleotides: 7. CDR3 DNA: TGTGCCAGCAGCGCAAACGGACTAGCGGCCTCCTACAATGAGCAGTTCTTC. This encodes CASSANGLAASYNEQFF. The full variable domain, rest sourced from reference TRBV7-9 and TRBJ2-1, is DTGVSQNPRHKITKRGQNVTFRCDPISEHNRLYWYRQTLGQGPEFLTYFQNEAQLEKSRLLSDRFSAERPKGSFSTLEIQRTEQGDSAMYLCASSANGLAASYNEQFFGPGTRLTVL.

The chain recombines TRBV29-1 with TRBJ2-5; a possible D gene is TRBD2 (5 bases). The length of the CDR3 is 13 residues. V lost 4 bases, J lost 4 bases, and 13 bases lay in between. Looked up from germline, CDR1 is SQVTM and CDR2 is ANQGSEA. DNA of the CDR3: TGCAGCGTTGGTAGTCCGGGGAGAGAGACCCAGTACTTC. This translates into CSVGSPGRETQYF.

This clone appeared a few times. This sequence joins TRBV30 and TRBJ2-1, with 11 bases that match TRBD2. CDR3 length: 15 residues. The germline CDR1 and CDR2 sequences are GTSNPN and SVGIG (reference sequence). Unmatched junction bases numbered 6, after V lost 3 bases and J lost 5 bases. CDR3 sequence: CAWRLAGGPHNEQFF. In DNA form, the CDR3 reads TGTGCCTGGAGATTAGCGGGAGGGCCTCACAATGAGCAGTTCTTC.

This clone was picked up a small number of times. The rearrangement joins TRBV13 to TRBJ2-7; 10 positions match TRBD1. J gave up 2 bases and V 5 bases, and 9 bases lay outside the gene matches. Germline V gene lookup returns CDR1 PRHDT and CDR2 FYEKMQ (reference sequence). The CDR3 extends over 16 amino acids. CDR3 amino acids: CASSRQRDRGTYEQYF. The CDR3 nucleotides read TGTGCCAGCAGCCGACAGCGGGACAGGGGAACCTACGAGCAGTACTTC.

This clone has only a few counts. The rearrangement uses TRBV6-1 and TRBJ2-5, with TRBD2 matching over 10 bases. Germline V gene lookup returns CDR1 MNHNS and CDR2 SASEGT. CDR3 size: 14 residues. The junction had 6 bases not matched to a gene; V was cut back by 6 bases and J by 5 bases. The CDR3 spells CASREREGRETQYF. The CDR3 nucleotides are TGTGCCAGCAGGGAGCGGGAGGGCCGGGAGACCCAGTACTTC.

This clone showed up just a few times. The chain employs TRBV6-5 and TRBJ2-7, with D perhaps TRBD1 (5 bases). Trimming pared 6 bases from V and 3 bases from J, leaving 12 bases between. Germline CDR1 reads MNHEY; CDR2 reads SVGAGI. This CDR3 contains 13 residues. CDR3 nucleotides: TGTGCCAGCAGAAACGACAGACGCTACGAGCAGTACTTC. The encoded protein is CASRNDRRYEQYF.

This clone was detected only a few times. V gene TRBV27 combines with J gene TRBJ2-3; 12 bases map to TRBD2. The CDR3 covers 14 residues. J was trimmed by 2 bases and V by 9 bases; bases with no gene match: 3. CDR1 and CDR2 (germline): MNHEY, SMNVEV (reference sequence). CDR3 residues: CASSSGRATDTQYF. The CDR3 coding sequence is TGTGCCAGTTCTAGCGGGAGGGCCACAGATACGCAGTATTTT.

The table lists this clone with a few counts. Other DNA variants within this sample encode the same CDR3. CDR3 loop: CASSSYTDTQYF. In nucleotides, the CDR3 is TGTGCCAGCAGCTCCTACACAGATACGCAGTATTTT. The rearrangement joins TRBV7-2 to TRBJ2-3; D unclear. The CDR3 totals 12 residues. Germline CDR1 reads SGHTA; CDR2 reads FQGNSA. V was shortened by 4 bases and J by 2 bases, with 4 bases between the two germline ends.

This clone has more than one count but fewer than ten. The chain is built from TRBV4-3 and TRBJ1-2; D unresolved. Germline CDR1 and CDR2: LGHNA and YSLEER. Deletions cut 0 bases from V and 0 bases from J, with 17 bases between. CDR3 length equals 18 residues. CDR3 protein: CASSQDPLRHRSNYGYTF. The CDR3 DNA sequence: TGCGCCAGCAGCCAAGACCCCCTACGACACAGATCTAACTATGGCTACACCTTC.

This chain connects TRBV30 to TRBJ2-1; D is perhaps TRBD2 (5 bases). Germline V gives CDR1 GTSNPN, CDR2 SVGIG (reference sequence). V was pared by 5 bases and J by 9 bases, with 14 bases between. CDR3 length: 12 residues. The CDR3 here is CAWGSGVSEQFF. CDR3 sequence (DNA): TGTGCCTGGGGCTCCGGGGTGAGTGAGCAGTTCTTC.

This clone was seen a handful of times. The chain combines TRBV7-9 with TRBJ2-1, with a tentative D call TRBD2 (6 bases). Germline V gives CDR1 SEHNR, CDR2 FQNEAQ (reference sequence). V was cut by 5 bases and J by 0 bases, with 14 bases left in between. The CDR3 sequence is 16 residues long. DNA of the CDR3: TGTGCCAGCAGCACCCCTAGCGAGAGCTCCTACAATGAGCAGTTCTTC. Its protein product is CASSTPSESSYNEQFF.

The CDR3 DNA reads TGTGCCAGCAGCCTCCTCGGGACTAGCGGGTCCGATGAGCAGTTCTTC. Translation: CASSLLGTSGSDEQFF. The chain carries TRBV14 and TRBJ2-1; 12 positions match TRBD2. V was clipped by 4 bases and J by 8 bases; unmatched bases: 9. This CDR3 has 16 amino acids. Germline CDR1 and CDR2: SGHDN and FVKESK. Supplemented by reference TRBV14 and TRBJ2-1, the full variable domain reads EAGVTQFPSHSVIEKGQTVTLRCDPISGHDNLYWYRRVMGKEIKFLLHFVKESKQDESGMPNNRFLAERTGGTYSTLKVQPAELEDSGVYFCASSLLGTSGSDEQFFGPGTRLTVL.

The chain has TRBV11-3 and TRBJ2-1; 9 nucleotides align to TRBD2. After removal of 3 bases from V and 9 bases from J, the junction contained 6 bases not matched to a gene. CDR1 and CDR2 from the germline V gene are SGHNT and YENEEA. The CDR3 extends over 14 amino acids. DNA for the CDR3: TGTGCCAGCAGCTTGTCTAGCGGGATGGGTGAGCAGTTCTTC. As protein: CASSLSSGMGEQFF.

The genes are TRBV25-1 and TRBJ2-1; D remains ambiguous. Germline values: CDR1 MGHDK, CDR2 SYGVNS. The CDR3 is made up of 15 amino acids. V lost 3 bases, J lost 0 bases, and 9 bases lay in between. The CDR3 coding sequence is TGTGCCAGCAGTGACAGGTCGAGCTCCTACAATGAGCAGTTCTTC. As protein: CASSDRSSSYNEQFF.

This clone was picked up a small number of times. The chain couples TRBV7-9 to TRBJ2-5, with D possibly TRBD2 on 6 matching bases. CDR1 and CDR2 (germline): SEHNR, FQNEAQ (reference sequence). The V and J ends lost 1 base and 4 bases respectively, with 10 bases between them. This CDR3 has 14 residues. Here the CDR3 reads CASSLGLGRETQYF. The CDR3 DNA reads TGTGCCAGCAGCTTAGGACTAGGTCGAGAGACCCAGTACTTC.

In its sample, this clone was seen a few times. The chain combines TRBV6-5 with TRBJ1-1; 8 positions agree with TRBD1. Trimming cost V 6 bases and J 1 base; bases outside gene matches: 4. This CDR3 is built from 14 residues. Germline CDR1 reads MNHEY; CDR2 reads SVGAGI. Here the CDR3 reads CASSPGQGNTEAFF. The DNA for the CDR3 is TGTGCCAGCAGCCCAGGACAGGGGAACACTGAAGCTTTCTTT.

This clone has only a few counts. The chain is built from TRBV10-3 and TRBJ1-1; possible D gene TRBD1, 6 bases. Trimming cost V 8 bases and J 0 bases, with 13 bases left between them. Germline V gene sequence: CDR1 ENHRY, CDR2 SYGVKD. The CDR3 runs 14 residues. The CDR3 nucleotides read TGTGCCATCCAGTCAGGGGCACTGAACACTGAAGCTTTCTTT. As protein: CAIQSGALNTEAFF.

This clone was seen only a few times. The chain combines TRBV30 with TRBJ1-1; TRBD1 is a possible D gene (5 bases). In germline, CDR1 is GTSNPN, CDR2 SVGIG (reference sequence). Trimming took off 3 bases at V and 6 bases at J, with 23 bases between the two ends. The length of the CDR3 is 16 residues. In DNA form, the CDR3 reads TGTGCCTGGAGCCTGAGGACGGGACTTTTACGTGCTGAAGCTTTCTTT. Its translation is CAWSLRTGLLRAEAFF.

V and J are TRBV2 and TRBJ1-5, with 9 nucleotides matching TRBD1. The V and J ends lost 6 bases and 4 bases, in that order; junction bases with no gene match: 16. The CDR3 is 18 residues long. The germline gives CDR1 SNHLY, CDR2 FYNNEI. The CDR3 nucleotides are TGTGCCAGCAGGGAATCCACAGGGGGCAGCGGCGGTAATCAGCCCCAGCATTTT. It codes for CASRESTGGSGGNQPQHF.

The chain links TRBV2 to TRBJ2-7; D is possibly TRBD2 (5 bases). CDR3 length: 12 amino acids. Per the germline V gene, CDR1 is SNHLY and CDR2 is FYNNEI. V shed 6 bases and J shed 7 bases, with 13 bases lying between them. As DNA, the CDR3 is TGTGCCAGCAGCTTGGAGGCGCGGGAGCAGTACTTC. Translated, it gives CASSLEAREQYF.

This clone was seen more than once but under ten times. V gene TRBV11-2 combines with J gene TRBJ1-2; 9 nucleotides align to TRBD1. This CDR3 is built from 14 residues. V lost 3 bases, J lost 4 bases, and 3 bases stayed unmatched. CDR1 is SGHAT and CDR2 is FQNNGV in the germline V gene. CDR3 amino acids: CASSFGQGTYGYTF. The CDR3 DNA sequence: TGTGCCAGCAGCTTTGGACAGGGGACCTATGGCTACACCTTC.

The chain carries TRBV18 and TRBJ2-7; D is possibly TRBD1 (5 bases). Germline CDR1 and CDR2: KGHSH and LQKENI. Trimming removed 5 bases at V and 3 bases at J, with 14 bases between. The length of the CDR3 is 14 residues. The CDR3 nucleotides are TGTGCCAGCTCATCGCGACAGCCAGACTACGAGCAGTACTTC. Its protein is CASSSRQPDYEQYF.

The chain has TRBV7-9 and TRBJ2-7, with 14 bases lining up with TRBD2. Losses at the gene ends were 5 bases for V and 0 bases for J; bases not matched to a gene: 9. Germline V CDR1 and CDR2: SEHNR, FQNEAQ (reference sequence). The CDR3 runs to 18 residues. The CDR3 DNA is TGTGCCAGCAGCCGTTTTCCGGGACTAGCGGGAGACTCCTACGAGCAGTACTTC. Protein product: CASSRFPGLAGDSYEQYF. Using reference TRBV7-9 and TRBJ2-7 for the parts outside the CDR3, the full variable domain is DTGVSQNPRHKITKRGQNVTFRCDPISEHNRLYWYRQTLGQGPEFLTYFQNEAQLEKSRLLSDRFSAERPKGSFSTLEIQRTEQGDSAMYLCASSRFPGLAGDSYEQYFGPGTRLTVT.

This clone has just a few counts. The rearrangement links TRBV7-9 to TRBJ2-7; maybe TRBD1 (6 bases). Per germline, CDR1 SEHNR and CDR2 FQNEAQ (reference sequence). The CDR3 sequence is 12 residues long. Trimming removed 1 base at V and 12 bases at J, with 13 bases between. In DNA form, the CDR3 reads TGTGCCAGCAGCTTAGAAGAGGGACAAGGGTACTTC. The encoded protein is CASSLEEGQGYF.

The V and J genes are TRBV9 and TRBJ1-1; 7 bases agree with TRBD1. The CDR3 is 14 residues long. Trimming cost V 3 bases and J 6 bases; bases outside gene matches: 8. Germline V gene lookup returns CDR1 SGDLS and CDR2 YYNGEE. This chain's CDR3 is CASSETNGQAEAFF. The CDR3 nucleotides read TGTGCCAGCAGCGAAACAAACGGACAGGCTGAAGCTTTCTTT.